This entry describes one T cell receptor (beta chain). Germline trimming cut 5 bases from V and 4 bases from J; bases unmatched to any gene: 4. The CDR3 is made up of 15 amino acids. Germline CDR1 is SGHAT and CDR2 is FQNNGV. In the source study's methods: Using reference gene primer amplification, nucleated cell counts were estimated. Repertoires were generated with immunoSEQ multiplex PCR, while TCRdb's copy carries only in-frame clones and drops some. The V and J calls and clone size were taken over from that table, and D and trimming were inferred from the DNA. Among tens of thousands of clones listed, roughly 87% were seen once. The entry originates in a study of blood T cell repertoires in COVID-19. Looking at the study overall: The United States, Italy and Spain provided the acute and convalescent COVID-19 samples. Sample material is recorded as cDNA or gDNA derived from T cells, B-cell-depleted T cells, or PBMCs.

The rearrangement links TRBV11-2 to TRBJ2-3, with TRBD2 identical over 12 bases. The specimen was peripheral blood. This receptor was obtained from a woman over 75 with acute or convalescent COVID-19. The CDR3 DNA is TGTGCCAGCAGCCCTACTAGCGGGGGGTCAGATACGCAGTATTTT. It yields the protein CASSPTSGGSDTQYF.